This TCR beta chain stems from a study of CD8+ T cells in alopecia areata. Study details: Those treated were given oral tofacitinib at 5 to 10 mg twice daily.

The CDR3 loop spans 16 amino acids. Germline CDR1 and CDR2: LNHNV and YYDKDF (reference sequence). The V gene lost 0 bases and the J gene lost 0 bases, with 11 bases spanning the gap. This clone was detected a few times. Its antigen is still unknown. Documented treatment: oral pan-JAK inhibitor, 5-10 mg twice daily. RNA was isolated and reverse transcribed to cDNA, the sequencing template. The data were produced by immunoSEQ multiplex PCR, yet TCRdb's version contains in-frame clones alone and is incomplete. The sample includes 75,000 to 80,000 clones, around two thirds of them seen just once. Study results and caveats: Lesional scalp, notably in alopecia totalis/universalis, had clonality above that of normal scalp. Sequence data from scalp samples additionally include resident alphabeta T cells of normal skin.

This receptor was identified in a human donor with alopecia areata. The V gene is TRBV15, the J gene TRBJ2-5; D gene unclear. The sample here was CD8+ T cells sorted from blood, taken at week 24, from a patient treated with tofacitinib. CDR3: CATSRDDPGNQETQYF. In DNA, the CDR3 is TGTGCCACCAGCAGAGATGATCCTGGGAACCAAGAGACCCAGTACTTC.